The clone carrying this TCR beta chain occurred a few times. Template switching with 5'RACE generated the TCR cDNA and added a universal primer site and UMIs. TCRdb analysed the 5' RACE reads with MiXCR anew, one entry per CDR3 protein. The sample contains some 340,000 distinct CDR3 sequences, about 11% of which appear only once. The sample belongs to a study of T cells after yellow fever vaccination. Study as a whole: Preparation of fractions with low cell numbers was performed using SMART-Seq v4 Ultra Low Input.

This CDR3 is 14 amino acids long. The trim removed 5 bases at V and 3 bases at J, leaving 6 bases unmatched. Germline V gives CDR1 LGHDT, CDR2 YNNKEL (reference sequence). The source of this sequence is a man aged 18 to 29 who received the YFV17D yellow fever vaccine. The sample in question was CD4+ T cells sorted from PBMCs, obtained 45 days after the yellow fever booster vaccination. The gene calls are TRBV3-1 and TRBJ1-1, with 7 bases matching TRBD1. CDR3 bases: TGTGCCAGCAGCAAGACAGGGAGGGACACTGAAGCTTTCTTT. Residues: CASSKTGRDTEAFF. The full variable domain, in which reference TRBV3-1 and TRBJ1-1 provide the parts outside the CDR3, is DTAVSQTPKYLVTQMGNDKSIKCEQNLGHDTMYWYKQDSKKFLKIMFSYNNKELIINETVPNRFSPKSPDKAHLNLHINSLELGDSAVYFCASSKTGRDTEAFFGQGTRLTVV.